This T cell receptor (beta chain) was profiled in a study of T cell changes during pregnancy in multiple sclerosis. TCRdb's table, derived via immunoSEQ multiplex PCR, lists solely in-frame clones and lacks some. Among tens of thousands of clones listed, over 85% were seen once. Germline assignment: CDR1 GTSNPN and CDR2 SVGIG (reference sequence). This CDR3 is built from 14 residues. Trimming stripped 2 bases from V and 6 bases from J, with 13 bases between. The starting material was peripheral blood, obtained in the first trimester of pregnancy. The rearrangement links TRBV30 to TRBJ2-2; possibly TRBD1 for D (6 bases). This TCR derives from a female donor in good health, enrolled as a control in a pregnancy study. CDR3 nucleotide sequence: TGTGCCTGGAGTACATGGACAGTTTCCGGGGAGCTGTTTTTT. Translation: CAWSTWTVSGELFF.